A single sample gave rise to the 18 T cell receptor beta chains below, sequenced in a study of shared clonotypes between healthy human individuals. TCRdb's table, derived via immunoSEQ multiplex PCR, lists solely in-frame clones and lacks some. The profile shows under 2,500,000 clones, about 94% of them singletons. Sample: naive CD4+ T cells sorted from blood. Subset indicated: CD45RA+ positively selected. Receptors originate from a man aged 18 to 29 in good health.

This clone is a singleton in its sample. The J gene is TRBJ1-6, the V gene TRBV7-9, with TRBD1 as a possible D gene (5 bases). V shed 5 bases and J shed 2 bases, with 19 bases lying between them. Germline V lookup: CDR1 SEHNR, CDR2 FQNEAQ (reference sequence). The CDR3 sequence is 18 residues long. CDR3 bases: TGTGCCAGCAGCGCTGACAGTTCCTCATCTGCCTATAATTCACCCCTCCACTTT. Its protein is CASSADSSSSAYNSPLHF.

The chain uses TRBV9 and TRBJ2-5, with 9 nucleotides matching TRBD1. V gave up 0 bases and J gave up 4 bases; unmatched junction bases: 4. The CDR3 runs to 15 residues. Germline V gene lookup returns CDR1 SGDLS and CDR2 YYNGEE. CDR3 in amino acids: CASSVDGQGSETQYF. The CDR3 DNA reads TGTGCCAGCAGCGTAGATGGACAGGGGTCAGAGACCCAGTACTTC.

With regard to this clone: The same CDR3 is also encoded by other DNA sequences in this sample. V is TRBV6-5 and J is TRBJ1-3; the D gene is possibly TRBD1 (5 bases). CDR1 and CDR2 (germline): MNHEY, SVGAGI. The CDR3 contains 15 residues. V was trimmed by 0 bases and J by 2 bases, leaving 8 bases between them. The DNA of the CDR3 is TGTGCCAGCAGTTACTCCGGGGGGGCTGGAAACACCATATATTTT. It encodes CASSYSGGAGNTIYF.

The chain links TRBV5-8 to TRBJ2-7; no clear D gene. CDR3 size: 14 residues. The germline V gene encodes CDR1 SGHTS and CDR2 YDEGEE. V dropped 1 base and J dropped 4 bases, with 12 bases sitting between them. In DNA, the CDR3 is TGTGCCAGCAGCTTGAACCCTAACCGATACGAGCAGTACTTC. Protein product: CASSLNPNRYEQYF.

The chain has TRBV30 and TRBJ2-7; 13 bases line up with TRBD2. This CDR3 is built from 16 residues. Per the germline V gene, CDR1 is GTSNPN and CDR2 is SVGIG (reference sequence). V lost 1 base, J lost 12 bases, and 15 bases stayed unmatched. The CDR3 nucleotides read TGTGCCTGGAGTGCCTATTTGACTAGCGGGGGGACCCTATGGTACTTC. Translating it yields CAWSAYLTSGGTLWYF.

This clone has only a few counts. The chain is built from TRBV28 and TRBJ1-2, with D unresolved. CDR1 and CDR2 (germline): MDHEN, SYDVKM. There are 12 residues in the CDR3. V was cut by 11 bases and J by 2 bases, with 12 bases left in between. The CDR3 here is CAGSGRNYGYTF. The DNA of the CDR3 is TGTGCCGGGTCTGGGCGGAACTATGGCTACACCTTC.

The chain has TRBV18 and TRBJ2-4; D might be TRBD1 (6 bases). The CDR3 runs 18 residues. The V gene lost 10 bases and the J gene lost 1 base, with 26 bases spanning the gap. Germline V gene data show CDR1 as KGHSH and CDR2 as LQKENI. As DNA, the CDR3 is TGTGCCAACAGGGCGGGCGCAAGTTCCATCGAGGCCAAAAACATTCAGTACTTC. This codes for CANRAGASSIEAKNIQYF.

The CDR3: CASSQELMDEKLFF. The CDR3, as DNA: TGTGCCAGCAGCCAAGAACTCATGGATGAAAAACTGTTTTTT. The chain employs TRBV4-2 and TRBJ1-4; D is undetermined. The CDR3 extends over 14 amino acids. V was cut by 0 bases and J by 6 bases, with 8 bases left in between. The germline gives CDR1 LGHNA, CDR2 YNFKEQ.

This chain connects TRBV7-3 to TRBJ1-1; D is unclear. The germline V gene encodes CDR1 SGHTA and CDR2 FQGTGA. The CDR3 length is 15 residues. V gave up 2 bases and J gave up 3 bases, with 13 bases separating them. The CDR3 spells CASSLGVRRDTEAFF. CDR3 nucleotide sequence: TGTGCCAGCAGCTTAGGGGTTAGGAGGGACACTGAAGCTTTCTTT.

V and J are TRBV28 and TRBJ1-2; 8 bases align to TRBD1. Losses at the gene ends were 10 bases for V and 5 bases for J; bases not matched to a gene: 12. CDR1 is MDHEN and CDR2 is SYDVKM in the germline V gene. CDR3 length: 14 amino acids. CDR3 in amino acids: CATQTTGGTYGYTF. The CDR3 DNA reads TGTGCCACGCAAACTACAGGGGGAACATATGGCTACACCTTC.

The CDR3 bases are TGTGCCTGGACCTCCAACCGTGTGTCCTACGAGCAGTACTTC. It yields the protein CAWTSNRVSYEQYF. The chain is built from TRBV30 and TRBJ2-7, with no clear D. The V and J ends lost 4 bases and 1 base respectively, with 14 bases between them. The V gene's germline CDR1 is GTSNPN and CDR2 SVGIG (reference sequence). This CDR3 region has 14 residues.

Turning to this clone: Other DNA sequences in the same sample also yield this CDR3. The chain combines TRBV5-1 with TRBJ2-1; TRBD2 matches at 11 bases. The CDR3 contains 15 residues. The germline gives CDR1 SGHRS, CDR2 YFSETQ. The ends lost 4 bases at V and 7 bases at J; junction bases unmatched: 7. The CDR3 loop reads CASSPGTSGGNEQFF. The CDR3 DNA reads as TGCGCCAGCAGCCCCGGGACTAGCGGTGGGAATGAGCAGTTCTTC.

The J gene is TRBJ2-5, the V gene TRBV6-5, with 11 nucleotides matching TRBD2. Per germline, CDR1 MNHEY and CDR2 SVGAGI. J lost 6 bases, V lost 0 bases, and 3 bases had no gene match. The CDR3 extends over 15 amino acids. The CDR3 region is CASSYSTSGKKTQYF. The CDR3 DNA sequence: TGTGCCAGCAGTTACTCGACTAGCGGGAAGAAGACCCAGTACTTC.

V and J are TRBV7-2 and TRBJ2-1; 12 bases map to TRBD2. CDR3 length equals 15 residues. The V gene end was trimmed by 5 bases and the J gene end by 8 bases; junction bases not matched to a gene: 7. The germline V gene encodes CDR1 SGHTA and CDR2 FQGNSA. CDR3 nucleotide sequence: TGTGCCAGCAGCCCTAGGACTAGCGGGATCTATGAGCAGTTCTTC. This codes for CASSPRTSGIYEQFF.

The rearrangement links TRBV18 to TRBJ1-1; 8 positions agree with TRBD1. Germline lookup yields CDR1 KGHSH and CDR2 LQKENI. V gave up 3 bases and J gave up 11 bases; unmatched junction bases: 8. The CDR3 has 13 amino acids. This chain's CDR3 is CASSPSGRGPAFF. The CDR3 DNA is TGTGCCAGCTCACCTAGCGGCAGGGGGCCTGCTTTCTTT. The full variable domain, completed using reference TRBV18 and TRBJ1-1, is NAGVMQNPRHLVRRRGQEARLRCSPMKGHSHVYWYRQLPEEGLKFMVYLQKENIIDESGMPKERFSAEFPKEGPSILRIQQVVRGDSAAYFCASSPSGRGPAFFGQGTRLTVV.

The chain couples TRBV4-1 to TRBJ1-4; no firm D call. V dropped 3 bases and J dropped 2 bases, with 10 bases sitting between them. The germline V gene has CDR1 MGHRA and CDR2 YSYEKL. The CDR3 is 15 amino acids. CDR3 sequence: CASSQPPVTNEKLFF. As DNA, the CDR3 is TGCGCCAGCAGCCAGCCACCGGTTACTAATGAAAAACTGTTTTTT.

The gene calls are TRBV7-2 and TRBJ1-2; tentatively, D is TRBD1 (5 bases). This CDR3 region has 15 residues. Germline CDR1 reads SGHTA; CDR2 reads FQGNSA. V dropped 1 base and J dropped 3 bases, with 12 bases sitting between them. The CDR3 here is CASSLDDQGYYGYTF. CDR3 bases: TGTGCCAGCAGCTTAGATGATCAGGGCTACTATGGCTACACCTTC.

The CDR3 region is CSVLARTVTSGGAADTQYF. DNA of the CDR3: TGCAGCGTACTTGCCCGGACAGTGACTAGCGGGGGGGCAGCAGATACGCAGTATTTT. The chain is built from TRBV29-1 and TRBJ2-3; 14 bases map to TRBD2. Germline V gene sequence: CDR1 SQVTM, CDR2 ANQGSEA. The CDR3 sequence is 19 residues long. V shed 6 bases, J shed 4 bases, and the junction held 18 bases outside the gene matches.